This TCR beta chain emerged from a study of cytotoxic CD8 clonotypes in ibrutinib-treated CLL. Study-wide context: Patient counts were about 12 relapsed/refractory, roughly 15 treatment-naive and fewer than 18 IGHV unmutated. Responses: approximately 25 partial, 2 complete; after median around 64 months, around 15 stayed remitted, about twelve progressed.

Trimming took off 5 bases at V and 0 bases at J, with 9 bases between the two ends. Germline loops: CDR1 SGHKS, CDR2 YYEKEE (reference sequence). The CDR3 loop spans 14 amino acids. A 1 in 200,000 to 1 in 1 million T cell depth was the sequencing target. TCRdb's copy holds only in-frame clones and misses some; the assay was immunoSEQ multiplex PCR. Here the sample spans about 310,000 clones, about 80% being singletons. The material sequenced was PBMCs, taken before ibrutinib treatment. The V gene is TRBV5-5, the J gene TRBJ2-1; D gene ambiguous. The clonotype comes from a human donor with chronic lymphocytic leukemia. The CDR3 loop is CASRPNYSYNEQFF. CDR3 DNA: TGTGCCAGCAGACCGAACTACTCCTACAATGAGCAGTTCTTC.